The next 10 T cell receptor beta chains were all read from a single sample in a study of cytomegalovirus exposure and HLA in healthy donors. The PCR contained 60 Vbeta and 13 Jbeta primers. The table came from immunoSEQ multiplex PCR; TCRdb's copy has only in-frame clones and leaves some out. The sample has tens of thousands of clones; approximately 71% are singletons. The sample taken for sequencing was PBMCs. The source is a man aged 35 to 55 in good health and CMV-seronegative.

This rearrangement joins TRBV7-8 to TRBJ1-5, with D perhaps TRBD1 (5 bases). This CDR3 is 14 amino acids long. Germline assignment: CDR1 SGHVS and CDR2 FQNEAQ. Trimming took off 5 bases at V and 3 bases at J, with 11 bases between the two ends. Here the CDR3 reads CASSPDSSNQPQHF. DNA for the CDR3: TGTGCCAGCAGCCCAGACAGCTCCAATCAGCCCCAGCATTTT.

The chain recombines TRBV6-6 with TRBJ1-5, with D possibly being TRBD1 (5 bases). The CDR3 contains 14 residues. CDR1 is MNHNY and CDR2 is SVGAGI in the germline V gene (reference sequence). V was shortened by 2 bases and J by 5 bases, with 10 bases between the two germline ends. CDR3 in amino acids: CASSYRAGHQPQHF. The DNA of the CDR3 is TGTGCCAGCAGTTACCGGGCAGGGCATCAGCCCCAGCATTTT.

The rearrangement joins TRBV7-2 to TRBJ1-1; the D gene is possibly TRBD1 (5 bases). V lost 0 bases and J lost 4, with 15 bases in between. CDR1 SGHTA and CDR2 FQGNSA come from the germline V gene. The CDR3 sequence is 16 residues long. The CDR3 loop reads CASSLALGVGLTEAFF. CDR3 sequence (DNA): TGTGCCAGCAGCTTAGCGCTAGGGGTGGGGCTCACTGAAGCTTTCTTT.

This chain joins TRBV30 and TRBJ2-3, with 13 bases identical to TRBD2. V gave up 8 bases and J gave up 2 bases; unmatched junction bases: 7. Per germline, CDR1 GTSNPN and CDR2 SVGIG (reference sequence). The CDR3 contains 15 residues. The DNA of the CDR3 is TGTGCCCGAGGACTAGCGGGGGAGAACACAGATACGCAGTATTTT. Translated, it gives CARGLAGENTDTQYF.

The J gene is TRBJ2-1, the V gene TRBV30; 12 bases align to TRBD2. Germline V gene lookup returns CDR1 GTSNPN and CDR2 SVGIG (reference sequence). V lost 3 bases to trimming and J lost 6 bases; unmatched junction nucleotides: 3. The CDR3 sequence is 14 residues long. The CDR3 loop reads CAWSRLAGVNEQFF. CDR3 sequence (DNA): TGTGCCTGGAGCCGACTAGCGGGAGTCAATGAGCAGTTCTTC.

Here the CDR3 reads CASGPDRVGEKLFF. The DNA for the CDR3 is TGCGCCAGCGGGCCTGACAGGGTAGGAGAAAAACTGTTTTTT. The rearrangement links TRBV5-1 to TRBJ1-4, with 7 nucleotides matching TRBD1. CDR3 length: 14 residues. V lost 7 bases, J lost 8 bases, and 11 bases stayed unmatched. In germline, CDR1 is SGHRS, CDR2 YFSETQ.

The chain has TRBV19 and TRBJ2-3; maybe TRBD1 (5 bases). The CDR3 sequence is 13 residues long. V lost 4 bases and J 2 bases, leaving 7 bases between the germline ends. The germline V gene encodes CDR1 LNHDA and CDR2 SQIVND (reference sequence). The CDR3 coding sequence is TGTGCCAGTAGTAAAGGGGTCACAGATACGCAGTATTTT. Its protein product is CASSKGVTDTQYF.

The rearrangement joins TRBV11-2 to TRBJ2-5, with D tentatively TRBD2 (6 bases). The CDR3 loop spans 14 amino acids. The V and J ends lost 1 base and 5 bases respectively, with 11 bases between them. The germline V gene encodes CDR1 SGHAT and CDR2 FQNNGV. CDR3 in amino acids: CASSLGRDRETQYF. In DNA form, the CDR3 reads TGTGCCAGCAGCTTAGGGCGGGATCGGGAGACCCAGTACTTC.

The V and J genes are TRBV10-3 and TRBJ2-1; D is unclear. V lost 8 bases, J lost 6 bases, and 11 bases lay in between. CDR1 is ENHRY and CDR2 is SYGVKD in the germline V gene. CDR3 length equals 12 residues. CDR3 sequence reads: CAIGSFSNEQFF. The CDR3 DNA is TGTGCCATCGGCTCTTTCTCCAATGAGCAGTTCTTC.

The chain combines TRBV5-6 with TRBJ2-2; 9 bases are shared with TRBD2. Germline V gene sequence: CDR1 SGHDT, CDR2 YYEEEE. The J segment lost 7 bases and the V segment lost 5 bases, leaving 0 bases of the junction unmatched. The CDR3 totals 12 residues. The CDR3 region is CASRRGGGELFF. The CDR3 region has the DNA TGTGCCAGCAGGCGGGGGGGCGGGGAGCTGTTTTTT.